The 27 T cell receptor beta chains below come from one sample, sequenced in a study of T cell responses to AZD1222 COVID-19 vaccine. Generated by immunoSEQ multiplex PCR, the TCRdb table keeps only in-frame clones and is missing some. Seen here are 100,000 or so clones, less than 90% observed once, and the top ten hold 1.8%. The sequences come from peripheral blood, collected on day 0 of AZD1222 vaccination. The receptors originated from an adult in good health.

CDR3 DNA sequence: TGTGCCAGCAGCTTGGGACTAGCCGAATACAATGAGCAGTTCTTC. Translating it yields CASSLGLAEYNEQFF. The rearrangement joins TRBV5-4 to TRBJ2-1, with TRBD2 matching over 7 bases. Germline V gives CDR1 SGHNT, CDR2 YYREEE (reference sequence). The J segment lost 4 bases and the V segment lost 0 bases, leaving 4 bases of the junction unmatched. The CDR3 length is 15 residues.

The chain has TRBV7-9 and TRBJ2-7; no clear D. CDR3 size: 12 residues. V was trimmed by 6 bases and J by 3 bases, leaving 9 bases between them. Germline assignment: CDR1 SEHNR and CDR2 FQNEAQ (reference sequence). The CDR3 DNA follows: TGTGCCAGCAGTCTTGGGCGCTACGAGCAGTACTTC. Protein product: CASSLGRYEQYF.

This chain joins TRBV24-1 and TRBJ2-7; D is possibly TRBD1 (6 bases). CDR3 length: 13 residues. Per the germline V gene, CDR1 is KGHDR and CDR2 is SFDVKD. Trimming cost V 3 bases and J 1 base, with 6 bases left between them. The CDR3 region is CATSDGQSYEQYF. Here the CDR3 DNA reads TGTGCCACCAGTGATGGACAGTCCTACGAGCAGTACTTC.

The chain is built from TRBV28 and TRBJ2-3; D is undetermined. V was shortened by 2 bases and J by 6 bases, with 12 bases between the two germline ends. Germline loops: CDR1 MDHEN, CDR2 SYDVKM. The CDR3 totals 14 residues. The CDR3 spells CASSLMARMDTQYF. The CDR3 DNA reads as TGTGCCAGCAGTTTAATGGCCCGGATGGATACGCAGTATTTT.

The genes are TRBV28 and TRBJ2-7, with 8 bases aligning to TRBD2. Germline V gene data show CDR1 as MDHEN and CDR2 as SYDVKM. CDR3 length equals 15 residues. J lost 3 bases, V lost 6 bases, and 10 bases had no gene match. DNA for the CDR3: TGTGCCAGCAGCTCTTCGGTAGCGGGGATCTACGAGCAGTACTTC. Its protein is CASSSSVAGIYEQYF.

This clone was counted between two and nine times. The chain employs TRBV30 and TRBJ2-3; 10 nucleotides agree with TRBD2. CDR3 length: 14 amino acids. CDR1 is GTSNPN and CDR2 is SVGIG in the germline V gene (reference sequence). The V gene end was trimmed by 8 bases and the J gene end by 3 bases; junction bases not matched to a gene: 8. The CDR3 here is CASPLAGVTDTQYF. The DNA of the CDR3 is TGTGCCAGCCCTCTAGCGGGAGTAACAGATACGCAGTATTTT.

The rearrangement uses TRBV11-2 and TRBJ2-7; 8 bases agree with TRBD1. Unmatched junction bases numbered 14, after V lost 5 bases and J lost 2 bases. The CDR3 length is 17 residues. From germline, CDR1 is SGHAT and CDR2 FQNNGV. CDR3 protein: CASSLGTWDRKTYEQYF. The CDR3 coding sequence is TGTGCCAGCAGCCTCGGGACCTGGGACAGGAAGACCTACGAGCAGTACTTC.

The V gene is TRBV4-2, the J gene TRBJ2-3; 11 bases line up with TRBD1. This CDR3 has 18 residues. Germline CDR1 reads LGHNA; CDR2 reads YNFKEQ. The junction had 13 bases not matched to a gene; V was cut back by 4 bases and J by 4 bases. CDR3 coding DNA: TGTGCCAGCAGCCCCTCAATCCCGGACAGGGGGCGAGCAGATACGCAGTATTTT. Its translation is CASSPSIPDRGRADTQYF.

This clone was recorded a few times. The V gene is TRBV15, the J gene TRBJ1-5; 10 positions match TRBD1. The germline CDR1 and CDR2 sequences are LNHNV and YYDKDF (reference sequence). This CDR3 has 16 amino acids. J gave up 2 bases and V 3 bases, and 4 bases lay outside the gene matches. For the CDR3, the DNA is TGTGCCACCAGCAGGGGGACAGGGGACGGCAATCAGCCCCAGCATTTT. It specifies CATSRGTGDGNQPQHF. Full variable domain (remainder filled in from reference TRBV15 and TRBJ1-5): DAMVIQNPRYQVTQFGKPVTLSCSQTLNHNVMYWYQQKSSQAPKLLFHYYDKDFNNEADTPDNFQSRRPNTSFCFLDIRSPGLGDTAMYLCATSRGTGDGNQPQHFGDGTRLSIL.

The CDR3 region is CASRLRQRKGVLHF. Written as DNA, the CDR3 is TGTGCCAGCAGGTTGAGACAGAGAAAGGGTGTTTTGCACTTT. The V call is TRBV27, the J call TRBJ1-6; D may be TRBD1 (5 bases). The CDR3 contains 14 residues. Trimming removed 6 bases at V and 19 bases at J, with 25 bases between. Germline-derived CDR1 and CDR2 are MNHEY and SMNVEV (reference sequence).

This clone was found once. The chain is built from TRBV18 and TRBJ2-7; 13 bases fit TRBD2. Per the germline V gene, CDR1 is KGHSH and CDR2 is LQKENI. The CDR3 has 14 residues. J lost 11 bases, V lost 4 bases, and 8 bases had no gene match. For the CDR3, the DNA is TGTGCCAGCTCACAACTAGCGGGAGGGCCAAGGGAGTACTTC. It yields the protein CASSQLAGGPREYF.

The chain links TRBV5-1 to TRBJ1-2, with D tentatively TRBD1 (5 bases). CDR3 length: 14 amino acids. In germline, CDR1 is SGHRS, CDR2 YFSETQ. Trimming took 0 bases from V and 8 from J, leaving 14 bases between them. DNA for the CDR3: TGCGCCAGCAGCTTGGCCGAAGGGGTTTTAGGCTACACCTTC. Its translation is CASSLAEGVLGYTF.

This chain connects TRBV7-9 to TRBJ2-3, with D possibly matching TRBD1 (6 bases). This CDR3 spans 15 amino acids. V was pared by 1 base and J by 4 bases, with 12 bases between. The germline V gene encodes CDR1 SEHNR and CDR2 FQNEAQ (reference sequence). The CDR3 protein is CASSLVKQGADTQYF. The CDR3 DNA reads as TGTGCCAGCAGCTTAGTGAAACAGGGTGCAGATACGCAGTATTTT.

This rearrangement joins TRBV28 to TRBJ1-2; D gene unclear. The CDR3 has 14 amino acids. Germline CDR1 and CDR2: MDHEN and SYDVKM. The V end was cut by 3 bases, the J end by 4 bases, with 12 bases between. The CDR3 DNA reads TGTGCCAGCAGTTTCGGTGGTATAATCTATGGCTACACCTTC. Protein: CASSFGGIIYGYTF.

This clone was found once. The chain has TRBV27 and TRBJ1-4; D is ambiguous. In germline, CDR1 is MNHEY, CDR2 SMNVEV (reference sequence). V lost 4 bases to trimming and J lost 7 bases, with 16 bases between them. There are 15 residues in the CDR3. CDR3 sequence reads: CASSSIGSGGEKLFF. The CDR3 nucleotides are TGTGCCAGCAGTTCCATCGGGTCCGGAGGTGAAAAACTGTTTTTT.

V and J are TRBV2 and TRBJ2-7; 11 bases agree with TRBD1. The CDR3 is 14 residues long. CDR1 and CDR2 (germline): SNHLY, FYNNEI. With 7 bases clipped from V and 3 bases from J, the junction kept 5 bases outside the gene matches. CDR3 DNA sequence: TGTGCCAGCAACCCGGGACAGGGGGTCTACGAGCAGTACTTC. It encodes CASNPGQGVYEQYF.

The rearrangement links TRBV18 to TRBJ2-2; no definite D call. The CDR3 extends over 13 amino acids. Germline CDR1 is KGHSH and CDR2 is LQKENI. Trimming removed 1 base at V and 7 bases at J, with 7 bases between. The CDR3 is CASSPLEDGELFF. CDR3 sequence (DNA): TGTGCCAGCTCACCACTCGAGGACGGGGAGCTGTTTTTT.

This clone has only one observation. V usage is TRBV6-5 and J usage is TRBJ2-1; 8 bases map to TRBD2. Germline values: CDR1 MNHEY, CDR2 SVGAGI. Trimming removed 6 bases from V and 7 bases from J; junction bases left unmatched: 8. The CDR3 totals 14 residues. The CDR3 bases are TGTGCCAGCAGCCGCCGAACGGGAGGGAATGAGCAGTTCTTC. It is translated as CASSRRTGGNEQFF.

The rearrangement uses TRBV9 and TRBJ2-3; unclear D gene. CDR1 is SGDLS and CDR2 is YYNGEE in the germline V gene. V was pared by 1 base and J by 0 bases, with 6 bases between. The CDR3 sequence is 14 residues long. The CDR3 region is CASSVNPSTDTQYF. The CDR3 DNA follows: TGTGCCAGCAGCGTAAATCCCAGCACAGATACGCAGTATTTT.

The genes are TRBV28 and TRBJ2-7, with 9 positions matching TRBD1. This CDR3 has 13 residues. With 7 bases clipped from V and 5 bases from J, the junction kept 6 bases outside the gene matches. Germline assignment: CDR1 MDHEN and CDR2 SYDVKM. The CDR3 loop is CASNPGQGNEQYF. CDR3 DNA: TGTGCCAGCAATCCGGGACAGGGTAACGAGCAGTACTTC.

V is TRBV7-3 and J is TRBJ1-4, with 8 bases that match TRBD1. J was trimmed by 7 bases and V by 6 bases; bases with no gene match: 7. From germline, CDR1 is SGHTA and CDR2 FQGTGA. CDR3 size: 14 residues. The CDR3, as DNA: TGTGCCAGCAGTTTGGACAGGGCGGCTGAAAAACTGTTTTTT. Protein product: CASSLDRAAEKLFF.

The rearrangement joins TRBV28 to TRBJ1-1; 8 bases match TRBD1. Germline CDR1 and CDR2: MDHEN and SYDVKM. V dropped 5 bases and J dropped 10; count of bases not matched to a gene: 12. This CDR3 is built from 14 residues. This chain's CDR3 is CASSLRTGQRGAFF. The CDR3 nucleotides read TGTGCCAGCAGTCTCCGGACAGGGCAAAGGGGAGCTTTCTTT.

There are a few counts of this clone. The rearrangement joins TRBV12-3 or TRBV12-4 to TRBJ2-1; D not resolved. The CDR3 totals 11 residues. Trimming cost V 5 bases and J 9 bases, with 8 bases left between them. The CDR3 sequence: CASSRLSEQFF. DNA for the CDR3: TGTGCCAGCAGTCGACTTTCTGAGCAGTTCTTC.

This rearrangement joins TRBV18 to TRBJ2-7, with no clear D. Trimming removed 0 bases from V and 1 base from J, with 4 bases in between. The length of the CDR3 is 13 residues. Germline assignment: CDR1 KGHSH and CDR2 LQKENI. As DNA, the CDR3 is TGTGCCAGCTCACCACCGGGATCCTACGAGCAGTACTTC. As protein: CASSPPGSYEQYF.

A single count supports this clone. The genes are TRBV5-1 and TRBJ1-1; D is uncertain. CDR3 size: 13 residues. CDR1 SGHRS and CDR2 YFSETQ come from the germline V gene. Trimming cost V 4 bases and J 0 bases, with 7 bases left between them. CDR3 loop: CASSSFLNTEAFF. CDR3 sequence (DNA): TGCGCCAGCAGCAGTTTTTTGAACACTGAAGCTTTCTTT.

This clone appeared once. The rearrangement links TRBV28 to TRBJ1-2; weak D call: TRBD1 (6 bases). Trimming cost V 3 bases and J 7 bases, with 9 bases left between them. Germline CDR1 is MDHEN and CDR2 is SYDVKM. This CDR3 is built from 12 residues. CDR3 protein: CASSFRGAGYTF. The CDR3 nucleotides are TGTGCCAGCAGTTTCAGGGGAGCTGGCTACACCTTC.

This clone has a handful of counts. This sequence joins TRBV4-2 and TRBJ1-1; tentatively, D is TRBD1 (6 bases). This CDR3 is 16 amino acids long. Germline V CDR1 and CDR2: LGHNA, YNFKEQ. Between the trimmed V and J ends, which lost 4 bases and 1 base, there was a span of 16 bases. The CDR3 spells CASSPTRQGWNTEAFF. CDR3 in DNA: TGTGCCAGCAGCCCTACCCGGCAGGGGTGGAACACTGAAGCTTTCTTT.